This T cell receptor beta chain was recorded in a study of T-cell reconstitution after alpha-beta-depleted transplantation in children. Molecular barcoding with unique molecular identifiers was used for the TCRbeta library. TCRdb processed the PCR reads anew with MiXCR; each CDR3 protein has one entry. The sample has 120,000 or so distinct CDR3 sequences; around 23% are singletons. The CDR3 extends over 15 amino acids. Germline trimming cut 6 bases from V and 4 bases from J; bases unmatched to any gene: 7. Study-wide findings and caveats: By about two months after transplant, alpha-beta T cells reportedly arose from several hundred graft clones that had expanded.

This clonotype was detected many times. The target antigen is unknown. The chain combines TRBV12-3 or TRBV12-4 with TRBJ2-2; the match to TRBD2 covers 8 bases. The sequence came from a male patient between 2 and 10 years old who had a stem cell transplant for chronic granulomatous disease, so the T cells may come from the graft donor. Here the sequenced sample was PBMCs, mostly from graft donor cells, taken 180 days after TCRalphabeta/CD19-depleted stem cell transplant. CDR3 sequence reads: CASRPGGARTGELFF. The CDR3 DNA sequence: TGTGCCAGCAGACCCGGGGGGGCTCGCACCGGGGAGCTGTTTTTT.